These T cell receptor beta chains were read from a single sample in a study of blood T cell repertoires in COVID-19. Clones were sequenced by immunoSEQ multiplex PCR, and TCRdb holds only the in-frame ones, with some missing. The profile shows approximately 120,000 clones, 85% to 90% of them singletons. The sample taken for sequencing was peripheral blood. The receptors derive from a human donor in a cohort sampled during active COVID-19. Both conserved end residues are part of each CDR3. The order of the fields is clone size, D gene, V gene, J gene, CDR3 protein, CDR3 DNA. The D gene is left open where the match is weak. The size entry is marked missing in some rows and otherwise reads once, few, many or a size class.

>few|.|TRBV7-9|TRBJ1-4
CASSKLVEKLFF
TGTGCCAGCAGCAAACTGGTAGAAAAACTGTTTTTT
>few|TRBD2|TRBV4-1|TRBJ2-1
CASSQLPGTSGTDEQFF
TGCGCCAGCAGCCAGCTGCCAGGGACTAGCGGGACTGATGAGCAGTTCTTC
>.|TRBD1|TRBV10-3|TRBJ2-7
CAISEPWTGGYEQYF
TGTGCCATCAGTGAGCCGTGGACAGGGGGCTACGAGCAGTACTTC
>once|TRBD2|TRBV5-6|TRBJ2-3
CASSLLSSGTTLGTDTQYF
TGTGCCAGCAGCTTGTTATCTAGCGGGACCACTTTGGGCACAGATACGCAGTATTTT
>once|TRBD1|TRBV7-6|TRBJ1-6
CASSFTGQANSPLHF
TGTGCCAGCAGCTTCACGGGACAGGCCAATTCACCCCTCCACTTT
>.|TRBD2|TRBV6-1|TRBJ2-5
CASSEGAGGQETQYF
TGTGCCAGCAGTGAAGGAGCGGGAGGGCAAGAGACCCAGTACTTC
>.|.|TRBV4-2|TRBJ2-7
CASSQDSRGEQYF
TGTGCCAGCAGCCAAGATAGTAGGGGAGAGCAGTACTTC
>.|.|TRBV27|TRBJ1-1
CASRVGVLNTEAFF
TGTGCCAGCAGGGTCGGGGTTCTGAACACTGAAGCTTTCTTT
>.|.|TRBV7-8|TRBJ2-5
CASSFVRREETQYF
TGTGCCAGCAGCTTTGTTCGTCGGGAAGAGACCCAGTACTTC
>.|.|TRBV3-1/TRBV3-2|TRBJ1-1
CASNAGRHTEAFF
TGTGCCAGCAATGCAGGGCGGCACACTGAAGCTTTCTTT
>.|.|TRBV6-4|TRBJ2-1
CASSQAAGQNEQFF
TGTGCCAGCAGCCAAGCGGCCGGGCAGAATGAGCAGTTCTTC
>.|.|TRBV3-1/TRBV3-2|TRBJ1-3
CASSQAHSYSGNTIYF
TGTGCCAGCAGCCAAGCCCACAGTTACTCTGGAAACACCATATATTTT
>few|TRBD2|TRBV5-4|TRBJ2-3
CASSLASGRAYTDTQYF
TGTGCCAGCAGCTTGGCCAGCGGGAGGGCCTACACAGATACGCAGTATTTT
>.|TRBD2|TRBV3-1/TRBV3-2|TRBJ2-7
CASSHLAGGYEQYF
TGTGCCAGCAGCCATTTAGCGGGGGGCTACGAGCAGTACTTC
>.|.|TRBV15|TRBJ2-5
CATSRPQGRNRETQYF
TGTGCCACCAGCAGGCCGCAGGGTAGGAATCGAGAGACCCAGTACTTC
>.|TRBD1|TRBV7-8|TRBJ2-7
CASSFGTDFYEQYF
TGTGCCAGCAGCTTCGGGACAGACTTTTACGAGCAGTACTTC
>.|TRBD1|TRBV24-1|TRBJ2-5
CATSDSPTGVETQYF
TGTGCCACCAGTGATTCCCCTACAGGGGTTGAGACCCAGTACTTC
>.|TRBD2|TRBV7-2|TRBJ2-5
CASSFGGGQETQYF
TGTGCCAGCAGCTTTGGCGGGGGCCAAGAGACCCAGTACTTC
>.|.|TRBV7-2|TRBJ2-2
CASSLGGGAGELFF
TGTGCCAGCAGCTTGGGGGGAGGAGCCGGGGAGCTGTTTTTT
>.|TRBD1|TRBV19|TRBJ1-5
CASRTRRGQENQPQHF
TGTGCCAGTAGAACCAGACGGGGACAGGAAAATCAGCCCCAGCATTTT
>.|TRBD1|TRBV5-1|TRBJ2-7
CASSARDRMTYEQYF
TGCGCCAGCAGCGCCCGGGACAGGATGACCTACGAGCAGTACTTC
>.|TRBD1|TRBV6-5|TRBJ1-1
CASRNRGSTEAFF
TGTGCCAGCAGAAACAGGGGTTCGACTGAAGCTTTCTTT
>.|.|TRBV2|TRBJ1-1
CASRTGTEAFF
TGTGCCAGCAGGACCGGGACAGAAGCTTTCTTT
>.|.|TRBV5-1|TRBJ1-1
CASNRDLNTEAFF
TGCGCCAGCAACAGGGATCTGAACACTGAAGCTTTCTTT
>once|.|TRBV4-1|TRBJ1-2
CASSQPGQRYGYTF
TGCGCCAGCAGCCAACCAGGACAACGGTATGGCTACACCTTC
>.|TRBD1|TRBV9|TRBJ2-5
CASRGQEEHKRPQYF
TGTGCCAGCAGAGGACAGGAGGAACACAAGAGACCCCAGTACTTC
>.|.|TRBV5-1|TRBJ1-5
CASSSGVSNQPQHF
TGCGCCAGCAGCTCCGGGGTTAGCAATCAGCCCCAGCATTTT
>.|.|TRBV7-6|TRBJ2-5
CASSSRGAQETQYF
TGTGCCAGCAGCTCCAGGGGGGCGCAAGAGACCCAGTACTTC
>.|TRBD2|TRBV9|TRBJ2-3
CASSALAADTQYF
TGTGCCAGCAGCGCCCTAGCGGCAGATACGCAGTATTTT
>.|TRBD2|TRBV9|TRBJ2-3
CASSTSPTRTSGTDTQYF
TGTGCCAGCAGCACCTCACCTACTAGGACTAGCGGTACAGATACGCAGTATTTT
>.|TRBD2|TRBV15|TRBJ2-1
CATSKGITSGERSSYNEQFF
TGTGCCACCAGCAAGGGTATCACTAGCGGAGAAAGAAGCTCCTACAATGAGCAGTTCTTC
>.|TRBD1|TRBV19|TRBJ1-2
CASRDQGAYGYTF
TGTGCCAGTAGAGATCAGGGGGCCTATGGCTACACCTTC
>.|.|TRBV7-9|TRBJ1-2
CASSLIGEGYTF
TGTGCCAGCAGCTTAATAGGGGAAGGCTACACCTTC
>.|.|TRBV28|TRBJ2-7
CASSLFPAFPGEQYF
TGTGCCAGCAGTTTATTTCCAGCTTTCCCGGGGGAGCAGTACTTC
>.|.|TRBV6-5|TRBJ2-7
CASKRGLAFEEQYF
TGTGCCAGCAAACGTGGACTGGCCTTTGAAGAGCAGTACTTC
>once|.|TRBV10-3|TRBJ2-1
CAISESTSRRSSYNEQFF
TGTGCCATCAGTGAGTCGACTTCGCGGCGGAGCTCCTACAATGAGCAGTTCTTC
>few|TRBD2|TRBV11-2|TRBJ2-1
CASSFVTSGRANEQFF
TGTGCCAGCAGCTTCGTTACTAGCGGGAGGGCCAATGAGCAGTTCTTC
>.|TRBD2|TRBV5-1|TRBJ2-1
CASRGLAGKDNEQFF
TGCGCCAGCAGGGGACTAGCGGGAAAAGACAATGAGCAGTTCTTC
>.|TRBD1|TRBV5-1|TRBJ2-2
CASSAIQGIGELFF
TGCGCCAGCAGCGCGATACAGGGGATCGGGGAGCTGTTTTTT
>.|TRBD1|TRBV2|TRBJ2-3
CASSRAGGGTDTQYF
TGTGCCAGCAGCCGGGCAGGGGGCGGCACAGATACGCAGTATTTT
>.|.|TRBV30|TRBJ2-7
CAWGGGDSSYEQYF
TGTGCCTGGGGCGGAGGGGACAGCTCCTACGAGCAGTACTTC
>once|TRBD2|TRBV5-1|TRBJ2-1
CASRAFASGVDEQFF
TGCGCCAGCAGGGCGTTCGCTAGCGGGGTCGATGAGCAGTTCTTC
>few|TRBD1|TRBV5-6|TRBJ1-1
CASSLVRGPLNTEAFF
TGTGCCAGCAGCTTGGTCAGGGGGCCCTTGAACACTGAAGCTTTCTTT
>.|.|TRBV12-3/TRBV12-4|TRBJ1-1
CASTDRLNTEAFF
TGTGCCAGCACCGACAGGTTGAACACTGAAGCTTTCTTT
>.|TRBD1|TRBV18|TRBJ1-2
CASSPGTGPDYGYTF
TGTGCCAGCTCACCAGGGACAGGCCCAGACTATGGCTACACCTTC
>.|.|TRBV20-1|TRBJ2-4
CSASSKNIQYF
TGCAGTGCTTCCTCTAAAAACATTCAGTACTTC
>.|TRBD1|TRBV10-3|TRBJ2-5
CAISTGQGSVETQYF
TGTGCCATCAGCACCGGACAGGGGAGTGTGGAGACCCAGTACTTC
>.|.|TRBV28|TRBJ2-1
CASSLPHLEGEQFF
TGTGCCAGCAGTTTACCCCATCTTGAGGGTGAGCAGTTCTTC
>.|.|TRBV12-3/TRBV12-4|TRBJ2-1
CASREQGSDEQFF
TGTGCCAGCAGGGAACAGGGTAGCGATGAGCAGTTCTTC
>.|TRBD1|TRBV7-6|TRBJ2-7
CASSSSGTGSGEQYF
TGTGCCAGCAGCTCATCCGGGACAGGGAGCGGCGAGCAGTACTTC
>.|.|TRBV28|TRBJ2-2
CASSLRGPGELFF
TGTGCCAGCAGTTTAAGAGGGCCCGGGGAGCTGTTTTTT
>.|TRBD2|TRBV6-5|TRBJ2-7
CASRRAGRSSYEQYF
TGTGCCAGCAGGAGGGCCGGGAGGAGCTCCTACGAGCAGTACTTC
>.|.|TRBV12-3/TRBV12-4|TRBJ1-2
CASSLQGSYGYTF
TGTGCCAGCAGTTTGCAGGGTAGCTATGGCTACACCTTC
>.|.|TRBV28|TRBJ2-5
CASSHYTPKETQYF
TGTGCCAGCAGCCACTATACTCCTAAAGAGACCCAGTACTTC
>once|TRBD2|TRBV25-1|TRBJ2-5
CASSEGRTSGAGETQYF
TGTGCCAGCAGTGAAGGTAGAACTAGCGGAGCAGGGGAGACCCAGTACTTC
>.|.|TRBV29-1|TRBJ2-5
CSVEAEVGTQYF
TGCAGCGTTGAAGCAGAGGTAGGGACCCAGTACTTC
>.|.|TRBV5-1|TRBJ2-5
CASSSQETQYF
TGCGCCAGCAGCTCGCAAGAGACCCAGTACTTC
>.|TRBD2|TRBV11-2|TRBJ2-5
CASSLPGGALETQYF
TGTGCCAGCAGCTTACCCGGGGGGGCCTTGGAGACCCAGTACTTC
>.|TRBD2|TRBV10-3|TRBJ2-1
CAIREGAGPYNEQFF
TGTGCCATCAGGGAGGGAGCGGGGCCCTACAATGAGCAGTTCTTC